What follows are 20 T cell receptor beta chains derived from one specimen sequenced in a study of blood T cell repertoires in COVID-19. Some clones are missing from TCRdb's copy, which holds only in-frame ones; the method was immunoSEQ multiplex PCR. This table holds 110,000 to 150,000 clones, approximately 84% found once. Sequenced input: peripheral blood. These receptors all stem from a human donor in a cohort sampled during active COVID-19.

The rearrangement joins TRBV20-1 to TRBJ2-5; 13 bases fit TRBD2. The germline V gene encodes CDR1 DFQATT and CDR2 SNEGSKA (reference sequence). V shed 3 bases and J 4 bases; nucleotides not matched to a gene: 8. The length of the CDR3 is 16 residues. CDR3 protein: CSASTGLAGETETQYF. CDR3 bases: TGCAGTGCTAGTACTGGACTAGCGGGAGAGACAGAGACCCAGTACTTC.

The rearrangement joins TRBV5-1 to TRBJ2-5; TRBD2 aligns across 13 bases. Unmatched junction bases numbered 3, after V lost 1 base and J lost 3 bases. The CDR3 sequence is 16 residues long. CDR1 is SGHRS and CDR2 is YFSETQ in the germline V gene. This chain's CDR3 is CASSLLGLAGEETQYF. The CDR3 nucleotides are TGCGCCAGCAGCTTGCTCGGACTAGCGGGGGAAGAGACCCAGTACTTC.

The CDR3 loop reads CASSQSGGIGNEQFF. The CDR3, as DNA: TGTGCCAGCAGCCAGAGCGGGGGGATTGGTAATGAGCAGTTCTTC. This sequence joins TRBV4-2 and TRBJ2-1, with TRBD2 matching over 9 bases. Germline V gene data show CDR1 as LGHNA and CDR2 as YNFKEQ. This CDR3 is built from 15 residues. V lost 3 bases, J lost 7 bases, and 7 bases stayed unmatched.

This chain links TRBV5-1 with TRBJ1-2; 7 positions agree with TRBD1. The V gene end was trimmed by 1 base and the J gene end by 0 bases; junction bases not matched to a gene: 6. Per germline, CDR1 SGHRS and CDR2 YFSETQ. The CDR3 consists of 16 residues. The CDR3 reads CASSLRTGTANYGYTF. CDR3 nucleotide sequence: TGCGCCAGCAGCTTGAGAACGGGGACAGCTAACTATGGCTACACCTTC.

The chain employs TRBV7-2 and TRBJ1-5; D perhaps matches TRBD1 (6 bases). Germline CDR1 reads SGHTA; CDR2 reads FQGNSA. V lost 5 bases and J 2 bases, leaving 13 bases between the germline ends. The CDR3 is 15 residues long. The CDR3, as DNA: TGTGCCAGCAGCCAACAGGGTAACGGCAATCAGCCCCAGCATTTT. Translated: CASSQQGNGNQPQHF.

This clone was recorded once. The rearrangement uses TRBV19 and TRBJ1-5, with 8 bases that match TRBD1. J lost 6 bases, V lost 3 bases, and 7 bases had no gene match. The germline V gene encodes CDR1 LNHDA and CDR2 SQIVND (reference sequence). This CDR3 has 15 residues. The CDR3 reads CASSMIQGDTQPQHF. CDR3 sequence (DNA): TGTGCCAGTAGTATGATACAGGGGGACACTCAGCCCCAGCATTTT.

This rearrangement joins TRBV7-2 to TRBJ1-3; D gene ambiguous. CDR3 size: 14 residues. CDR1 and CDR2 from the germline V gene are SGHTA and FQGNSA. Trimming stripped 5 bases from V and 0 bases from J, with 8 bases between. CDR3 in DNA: TGTGCCAGCAGCCAACAGTACTCTGGAAACACCATATATTTT. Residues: CASSQQYSGNTIYF.

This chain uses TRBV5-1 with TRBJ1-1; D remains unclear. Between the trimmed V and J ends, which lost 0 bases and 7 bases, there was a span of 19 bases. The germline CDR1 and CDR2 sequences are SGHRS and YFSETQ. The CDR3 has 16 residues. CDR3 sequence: CASSLDPVRVQDEAFF. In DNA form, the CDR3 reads TGCGCCAGCAGCTTGGACCCAGTGCGGGTTCAAGATGAAGCTTTCTTT.

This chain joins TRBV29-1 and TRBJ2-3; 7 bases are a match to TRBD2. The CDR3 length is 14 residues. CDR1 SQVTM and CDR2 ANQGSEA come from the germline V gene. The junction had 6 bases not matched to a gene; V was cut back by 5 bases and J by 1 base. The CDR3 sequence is CSVLTSWGTDTQYF. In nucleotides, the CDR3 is TGCAGCGTTCTGACTAGCTGGGGCACAGATACGCAGTATTTT.

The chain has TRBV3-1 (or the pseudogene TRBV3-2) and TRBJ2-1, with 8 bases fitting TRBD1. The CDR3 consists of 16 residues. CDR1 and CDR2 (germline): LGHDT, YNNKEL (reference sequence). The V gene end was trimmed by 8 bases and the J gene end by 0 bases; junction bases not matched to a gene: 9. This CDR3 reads CASAPTGALSYNEQFF. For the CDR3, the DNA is TGTGCCAGCGCCCCGACAGGGGCACTCTCCTACAATGAGCAGTTCTTC.

This CDR3 reads CASSLFEGSEQFF. CDR3 coding DNA: TGTGCCAGCAGCTTATTTGAGGGAAGTGAGCAGTTCTTC. The V gene is TRBV7-2, the J gene TRBJ2-1; tentative D call: TRBD2 (5 bases). CDR3 length: 13 amino acids. CDR1 and CDR2 from the germline V gene are SGHTA and FQGNSA. V lost 2 bases to trimming and J lost 9 bases, with 11 bases between them.

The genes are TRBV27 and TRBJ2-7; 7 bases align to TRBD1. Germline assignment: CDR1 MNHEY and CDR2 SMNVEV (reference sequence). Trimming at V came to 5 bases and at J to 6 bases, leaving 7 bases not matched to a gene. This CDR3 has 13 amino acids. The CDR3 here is CASSVDRAGEQYF. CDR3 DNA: TGTGCCAGCAGTGTCGACAGGGCGGGCGAGCAGTACTTC.

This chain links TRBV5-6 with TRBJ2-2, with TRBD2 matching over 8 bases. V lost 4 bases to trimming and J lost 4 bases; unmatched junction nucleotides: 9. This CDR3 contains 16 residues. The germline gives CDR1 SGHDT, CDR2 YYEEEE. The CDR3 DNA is TGTGCCAGCAGCCTTTCCAGCGGGGGAGGCACCGGGGAGCTGTTTTTT. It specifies CASSLSSGGGTGELFF.

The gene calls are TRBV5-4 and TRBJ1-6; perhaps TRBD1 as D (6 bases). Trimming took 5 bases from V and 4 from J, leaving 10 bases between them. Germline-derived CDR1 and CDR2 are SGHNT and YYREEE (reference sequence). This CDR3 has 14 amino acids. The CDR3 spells CASRTGLYNSPLHF. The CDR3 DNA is TGTGCCAGCAGAACAGGGTTATATAATTCACCCCTCCACTTT.

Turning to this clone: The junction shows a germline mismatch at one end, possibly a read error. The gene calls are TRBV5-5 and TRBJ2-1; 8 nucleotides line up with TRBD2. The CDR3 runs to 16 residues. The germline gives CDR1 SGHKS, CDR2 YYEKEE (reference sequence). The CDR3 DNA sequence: TGTGCCAGCAGTGTTGTAGCGGGGTGGTCCTTCAATGAGCAGTTCTTC. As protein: CASSVVAGWSFNEQFF.

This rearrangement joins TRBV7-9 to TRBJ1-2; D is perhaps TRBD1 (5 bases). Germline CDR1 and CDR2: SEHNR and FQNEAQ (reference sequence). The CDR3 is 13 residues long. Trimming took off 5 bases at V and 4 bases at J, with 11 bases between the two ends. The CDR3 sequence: CASSPETAYGYTF. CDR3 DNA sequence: TGTGCCAGCAGCCCCGAGACAGCCTATGGCTACACCTTC. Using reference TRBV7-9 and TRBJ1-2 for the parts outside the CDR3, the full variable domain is DTGVSQNPRHKITKRGQNVTFRCDPISEHNRLYWYRQTLGQGPEFLTYFQNEAQLEKSRLLSDRFSAERPKGSFSTLEIQRTEQGDSAMYLCASSPETAYGYTFGSGTRLTVV.

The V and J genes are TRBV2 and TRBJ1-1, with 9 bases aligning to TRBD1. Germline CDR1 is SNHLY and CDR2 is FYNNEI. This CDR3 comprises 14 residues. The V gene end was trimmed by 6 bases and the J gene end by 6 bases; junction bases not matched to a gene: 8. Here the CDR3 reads CASSETGGRSEAFF. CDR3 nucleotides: TGTGCCAGCAGCGAGACAGGGGGGCGTTCTGAAGCTTTCTTT.

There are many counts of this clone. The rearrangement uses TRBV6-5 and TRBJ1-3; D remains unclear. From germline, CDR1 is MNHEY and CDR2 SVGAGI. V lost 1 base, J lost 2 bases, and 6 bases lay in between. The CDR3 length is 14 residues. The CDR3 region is CASSYLGAGNTIYF. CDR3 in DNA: TGTGCCAGCAGTTACTTGGGCGCTGGAAACACCATATATTTT.

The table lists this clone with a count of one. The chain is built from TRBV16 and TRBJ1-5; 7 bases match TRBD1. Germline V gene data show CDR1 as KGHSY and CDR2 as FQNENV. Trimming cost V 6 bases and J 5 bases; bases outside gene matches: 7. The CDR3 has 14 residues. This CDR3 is CASSRQGDDQPQHF. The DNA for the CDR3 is TGTGCCAGCAGTCGACAGGGTGACGATCAGCCCCAGCATTTT. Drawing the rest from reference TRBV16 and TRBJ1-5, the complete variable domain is GEEVAQTPKHLVRGEGQKAKLYCAPIKGHSYVFWYQQVLKNEFKFLISFQNENVFDETGMPKERFSAKCLPNSPCSLEIQATKLEDSAVYFCASSRQGDDQPQHFGDGTRLSIL.

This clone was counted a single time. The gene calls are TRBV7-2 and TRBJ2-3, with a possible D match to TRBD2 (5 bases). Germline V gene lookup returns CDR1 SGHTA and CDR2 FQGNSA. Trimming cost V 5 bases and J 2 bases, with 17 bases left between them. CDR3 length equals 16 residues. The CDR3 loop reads CASSLQASSNTDTQYF. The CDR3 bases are TGTGCCAGCAGCCTGCAGGCTAGCAGCAACACAGATACGCAGTATTTT.